The clone carrying this T cell receptor (beta chain) was counted only a few times. Original processing notes: Amplification from reference gene primers served as the basis for estimated nucleated cell counts. Assay used: immunoSEQ multiplex PCR; TCRdb lists only in-frame clones, some missing. V and J calls and clone size are those listed in that table; D and trimming were worked out from the DNA. Of over 80,000 clones in the sample, about 80% were seen once. This record belongs to a study of blood T cell repertoires in COVID-19. Study as a whole: Samples representing acute and convalescent COVID-19 were sourced from the United States, Italy and Spain. T cells, B-cell-depleted T cells, or PBMCs provided the cDNA or gDNA that served as material.

The CDR3 sequence is 13 residues long. CDR1 and CDR2 from the germline V gene are SQVTM and ANQGSEA. J gave up 10 bases and V 3 bases, and 11 bases lay outside the gene matches. The rearrangement links TRBV29-1 to TRBJ1-1, with 7 bases fitting TRBD1. This sequence was found in a woman aged 70-85 years with acute or convalescent COVID-19. The sequencing input was peripheral blood. Written as DNA, the CDR3 is TGCAGCGTTGAGAAAGGGGGCGTCCAAATAGCTTTCTTT. It specifies CSVEKGGVQIAFF.